This record covers a single TCR beta chain. The data are from a study of blood T cell repertoires in COVID-19. Clones were sequenced by immunoSEQ multiplex PCR, and TCRdb holds only the in-frame ones, with some missing. Among some 50,000 clones listed, 77% were seen once. This CDR3 contains 18 residues. Sequenced sample: peripheral blood. The TCR sequence derives from a human donor with active or convalescent COVID-19. The donor label of this sample is uncertain. The chain has TRBV12-2 and TRBJ1-6. TRBV12-2 is deemed a pseudogene. CDR3 protein: CASRPSYTSSSYNSPLHF. CDR3 nucleotide sequence: TGTGCAAGTCGCCCTAGTTACACCTCGAGCTCCTATAATTCACCCCTCCACTTT.